The clone carrying this T cell receptor beta chain appeared many times. The sample originates from a study of T cells after yellow fever vaccination. Across the whole study: The authors prepared low-cell-number fractions using SMART-Seq v4 Ultra Low Input.

TCRdb re-analysed the 5' RACE reads in MiXCR, keeping a single row per CDR3 protein. The sample has about 150,000 distinct CDR3 sequences; 6.2% are singletons. The germline V gene encodes CDR1 SGHRS and CDR2 YFSETQ. This CDR3 contains 15 residues. The trim removed 2 bases at V and 0 bases at J, leaving 1 base unmatched. The chain is built from TRBV5-1 and TRBJ1-3; 8 bases align to TRBD1. The sequenced sample was CD4+ T cells sorted from PBMCs, obtained on the day of the first yellow fever vaccination. The clonotype originates from a man aged 18-30 years who received the YFV17D yellow fever vaccine. CDR3 DNA: TGCGCCAGCAGCTTCGGGACAGGCTCTGGAAACACCATATATTTT. It yields the protein CASSFGTGSGNTIYF.